This TCR beta chain is from a study of T cell responses to AZD1222 COVID-19 vaccine. Germline V lookup: CDR1 SGHNT, CDR2 YYREEE (reference sequence). The CDR3 extends over 14 amino acids. Trimming cost V 1 base and J 1 base, with 8 bases left between them. The table came from immunoSEQ multiplex PCR; TCRdb's copy has only in-frame clones and leaves some out. The top ten hold about 1.7% of the sample, which has 150,000 to 200,000 clones, just over 90% seen once. The sample in question was peripheral blood, obtained 28 days after the second AZD1222 dose. The chain carries TRBV5-4 and TRBJ2-5; no firm D call. The sequence was obtained from an adult who received the AZD1222 COVID-19 vaccine. The CDR3 loop is CASSLHPTQETQYF. CDR3 nucleotides: TGTGCCAGCAGCTTGCATCCAACCCAAGAGACCCAGTACTTC.